The clone carrying this T cell receptor beta chain was seen only once. The data were taken from a study of blood T cell repertoires in COVID-19. Per germline, CDR1 LNHDA and CDR2 SQIVND (reference sequence). The CDR3 covers 14 residues. V shed 3 bases, J shed 6 bases, and the junction held 4 bases outside the gene matches. Measured with immunoSEQ multiplex PCR; TCRdb has only the in-frame clones, and not every one. This sample yields 100,000 to 150,000 clones, of which approximately 88% are seen a single time; about 1.3% belongs to the top ten. Input material: peripheral blood. The chain combines TRBV19 with TRBJ2-1, with TRBD2 matching 8 bases. The TCR was taken from a man in his 60s with acute or convalescent COVID-19. This CDR3 is CASSISGIGNEQFF. The CDR3 region has the DNA TGTGCCAGTAGTATTAGCGGGATCGGCAATGAGCAGTTCTTC.